The 10 T cell receptor beta chains given below trace back to one sample, sequenced in a study of blood T cells in healthy people across ages. A second 7 to 11 cycle PCR used barcoded and J-beta primers. TCRdb analysed the 5' RACE reads with MiXCR anew, one entry per CDR3 protein. This sample has some 800,000 distinct CDR3 sequences, with 25% found just once. These records were also assigned to another study, of T cells of mothers and their children.

Material: blood. The origin of the receptors is a boy aged 5-17 years in good health.

This clonotype was seen more than once but under ten times. The rearrangement links TRBV29-1 to TRBJ2-1; D is perhaps TRBD1 (6 bases). CDR3 length equals 12 residues. The germline V and J ends were trimmed by 3 bases and 5 bases, with 8 bases remaining between them. CDR1 SQVTM and CDR2 ANQGSEA come from the germline V gene. The CDR3 DNA follows: TGCAGCGTTGAGGACAGCAACAATGAGCAGTTCTTC. Translating it yields CSVEDSNNEQFF.

This rearrangement joins TRBV3-1 to TRBJ2-1, with D uncertain. Trimming took off 4 bases at V and 7 bases at J, with 14 bases between the two ends. The CDR3 length is 14 residues. The germline V gene has CDR1 LGHDT and CDR2 YNNKEL (reference sequence). The CDR3 DNA reads TGTGCCAGCAGCCTCATGCTGCCCCCTAATGAGCAGTTCTTC. It encodes CASSLMLPPNEQFF.

This clonotype was counted between two and nine times. The CDR3 is CSALGALETEAFF. CDR3 bases: TGCAGCGCCCTCGGGGCTTTAGAGACTGAAGCTTTCTTT. The chain joins TRBV29-1 to TRBJ1-1; a weak D match, TRBD1 (5 bases). V lost 7 bases and J lost 5, with 17 bases in between. CDR3 length: 13 amino acids. Germline CDR1 SQVTM, CDR2 ANQGSEA.

The V and J genes are TRBV7-2 and TRBJ1-2; 8 nucleotides agree with TRBD1. Germline trimming cut 8 bases from V and 3 bases from J; bases unmatched to any gene: 14. The CDR3 has 16 amino acids. Germline lookup yields CDR1 SGHTA and CDR2 FQGNSA. For the CDR3, the DNA is TGTGCCAGCTCCCGGACAGGGAACTATCCACACTATGGCTACACCTTC. Translating gives CASSRTGNYPHYGYTF. The full variable domain, with the rest looked up from reference TRBV7-2 and TRBJ1-2, is GAGVSQSPSNKVTEKGKDVELRCDPISGHTALYWYRQSLGQGLEFLIYFQGNSAPDKSGLPSDRFSAERTGGSVSTLTIQRTQQEDSAVYLCASSRTGNYPHYGYTFGSGTRLTVV.

This chain connects TRBV20-1 to TRBJ2-5, with TRBD2 matching 7 bases. This CDR3 region has 13 residues. Germline assignment: CDR1 DFQATT and CDR2 SNEGSKA (reference sequence). V was pared by 7 bases and J by 1 base, with 6 bases of the junction left unmatched. CDR3 residues: CSVEGGAQETQYF. In nucleotides, the CDR3 is TGCAGTGTGGAGGGAGGGGCCCAAGAGACCCAGTACTTC.

This clonotype has only a few counts. The DNA of the CDR3 is TGCGCCAGCAGCTCCTTTGGACGGGCGTCTTTGAGCACCATATATTTT. Protein: CASSSFGRASLSTIYF. The chain has TRBV5-1 and TRBJ1-3; D call uncertain. The germline V and J ends were trimmed by 3 bases and 9 bases, with 22 bases remaining between them. CDR1 SGHRS and CDR2 YFSETQ come from the germline V gene. The length of the CDR3 is 16 residues.

A few counts support this clonotype. This chain joins TRBV29-1 and TRBJ2-1; a possible D gene is TRBD2 (6 bases). The CDR3 runs to 15 residues. Looked up from germline, CDR1 is SQVTM and CDR2 is ANQGSEA. Deletions cut 6 bases from V and 6 bases from J, with 21 bases between. The CDR3 loop is CSVDHRDLNTNEQFF. The CDR3 coding sequence is TGCAGCGTAGACCACCGGGACTTAAATACCAATGAGCAGTTCTTC.

In this sample, this clonotype turned up a few times. The gene calls are TRBV5-1 and TRBJ2-1; 9 bases match TRBD1. Judging by the DNA end, TRBJ2-5 fits better; the J call may be wrong. Per the germline V gene, CDR1 is SGHRS and CDR2 is YFSETQ. The CDR3 is 15 amino acids. The CDR3 is CASSFGQGRSETQYF. CDR3 bases: TGCGCCAGCAGTTTCGGACAGGGGCGTTCGGAGACCCAGTACTTC.

The chain links TRBV28 to TRBJ2-1, with 7 bases lining up with TRBD2. The CDR3 spans 13 residues. The germline CDR1 and CDR2 sequences are MDHEN and SYDVKM. V gave up 6 bases and J gave up 8 bases; unmatched junction bases: 7. CDR3 amino acids: CASSQGGVHEQFF. In DNA form, the CDR3 reads TGTGCCAGCAGCCAGGGAGGGGTCCATGAGCAGTTCTTC.

The chain links TRBV6-1 to TRBJ2-7; D is possibly TRBD1 or TRBD2 (5 bases each). Germline CDR1 reads MNHNS; CDR2 reads SASEGT. V lost 6 bases, J lost 0 bases, and 18 bases lay in between. There are 16 residues in the CDR3. The CDR3 DNA follows: TGTGCCAGCAGCCCCTCCGTGGGGGAAAGCTCCTACGAGCAGTACTTC. It specifies CASSPSVGESSYEQYF.